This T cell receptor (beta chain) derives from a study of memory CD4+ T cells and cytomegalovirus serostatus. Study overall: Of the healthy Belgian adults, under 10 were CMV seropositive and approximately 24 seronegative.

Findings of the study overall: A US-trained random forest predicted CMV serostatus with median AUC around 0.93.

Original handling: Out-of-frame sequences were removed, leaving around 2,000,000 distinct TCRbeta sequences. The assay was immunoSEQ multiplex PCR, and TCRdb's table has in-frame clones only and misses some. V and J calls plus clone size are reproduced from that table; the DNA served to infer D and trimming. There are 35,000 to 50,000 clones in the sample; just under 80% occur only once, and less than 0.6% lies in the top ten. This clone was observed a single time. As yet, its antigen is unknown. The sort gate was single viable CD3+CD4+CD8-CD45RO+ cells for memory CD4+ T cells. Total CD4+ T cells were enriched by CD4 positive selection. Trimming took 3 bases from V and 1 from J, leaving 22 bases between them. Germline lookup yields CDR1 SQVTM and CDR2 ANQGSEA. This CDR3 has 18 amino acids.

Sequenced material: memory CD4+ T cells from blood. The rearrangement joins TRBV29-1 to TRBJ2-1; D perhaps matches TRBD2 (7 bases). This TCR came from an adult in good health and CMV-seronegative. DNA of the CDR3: TGCAGCGTTGAGGGGGACTACAGGGTGGCTGGGTCCTACAATGAGCAGTTCTTC. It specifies CSVEGDYRVAGSYNEQFF.